The T cell receptor beta chain under discussion was sequenced for a study of pediatric ulcerative colitis. J lost 0 bases, V lost 7 bases, and 2 bases had no gene match. The CDR3 has 14 amino acids. Germline V CDR1 and CDR2: MNHNS, SASEGT. Up to 500,000 reads were sequenced per sample. Some clones are missing from TCRdb's copy, which holds only in-frame ones; the method was immunoSEQ multiplex PCR. The sample shows tens of thousands of clones, approximately 71% of them seen only once. Study-wide results and limits: Blood-rectal clonal overlap within each person was significantly higher in ulcerative colitis patients than controls. Some T cells in rectal biopsies may come from blood, especially with overt colitis.

During colonoscopy, one to two rectal pinch biopsies were collected. Concerning this clone: Its target is unknown.

The chain employs TRBV6-1 and TRBJ2-7; 11 nucleotides line up with TRBD1. The sequence derives from a boy younger than 18 with severe ulcerative colitis. Sequencing used gut tissue. The CDR3 DNA sequence: TGTGCCAGCAAAGGGACAGGGGGCTCCTACGAGCAGTACTTC. Translation: CASKGTGGSYEQYF.